Presented here are 28 T cell receptor beta chains from one specimen sequenced in a study of T cells expressing NK-cell markers. TCRdb reprocessed the 5' RACE reads and keeps a single row for each CDR3 protein, giving no DNA. The record lists around 100,000 distinct CDR3 sequences, of which the ten most abundant hold approximately 17%. Specimen: blood T cells: a sorted CD56 or NKG2C T cell subset, CD4+ or CD8+ T cells, or bulk PBMC T cells (not recorded which). The source is a woman between 18 and 70 years old in good health.

The chain uses TRBV7-9 and TRBJ2-3; TCRdb lists TRBD1, though no DNA is available to test this call. This CDR3 is built from 15 residues. Germline V gives CDR1 SEHNR, CDR2 FQNEAQ (reference sequence). The chain's CDR3 is CASSLGRVDTDTQYF.

The rearrangement joins TRBV6-5 to TRBJ2-7. CDR1 is MNHEY and CDR2 is SVGAGI in the germline V gene. This CDR3 is built from 15 residues. The CDR3 loop reads CASSYFSGGSYEQYF.

V is TRBV7-9 and J is TRBJ2-3. This CDR3 contains 16 residues. CDR1 is SEHNR, CDR2 FQNEAQ, per germline (reference sequence). The CDR3 protein is CASSSLNAAITDTQYF.

V is TRBV6-5 and J is TRBJ1-1. The CDR3 is made up of 14 amino acids. Germline CDR1 MNHEY, CDR2 SVGAGI. The chain's CDR3 is CASSYSTGSTEAFF.

The V gene is TRBV5-1, the J gene TRBJ2-7; TCRdb reports TRBD1, a call that lacks DNA to check it against. This CDR3 has 17 amino acids. From germline, CDR1 is SGHRS and CDR2 YFSETQ. The CDR3 is CASSLVGLGEPTYEQYF. Supplemented by reference TRBV5-1 and TRBJ2-7, the full variable domain reads KAGVTQTPRYLIKTRGQQVTLSCSPISGHRSVSWYQQTPGQGLQFLFEYFSETQRNKGNFPGRFSGRQFSNSRSEMNVSTLELGDSALYLCASSLVGLGEPTYEQYFGPGTRLTVT.

V is TRBV7-9 and J is TRBJ2-1; TCRdb's D gene call, TRBD2, goes unchecked for lack of DNA. Germline assignment: CDR1 SEHNR and CDR2 FQNEAQ (reference sequence). The CDR3 contains 17 residues. The CDR3 protein is CASSLGSGGSQGNEQFF.

The V gene is TRBV7-8, the J gene TRBJ2-2; TCRdb's D gene call, TRBD1, goes unchecked for lack of DNA. This CDR3 region has 14 residues. Germline assignment: CDR1 SGHVS and CDR2 FQNEAQ. CDR3 sequence: CASSFGGHTGELFF.

The V gene is TRBV4-3, the J gene TRBJ2-3; TCRdb's D call of TRBD1 is untestable without DNA. Germline CDR1 LGHNA, CDR2 YSLEER. The CDR3 has 14 residues. The CDR3: CASSQEGGTDTQYF.

The gene calls are TRBV20-1 and TRBJ2-7; with no DNA, the TCRdb D assignment of TRBD1 cannot be verified. Germline V gene lookup returns CDR1 DFQATT and CDR2 SNEGSKA (reference sequence). CDR3 length: 20 residues. The CDR3: CSARDSSPSRDASDPYEQYF.

The chain recombines TRBV20-1 with TRBJ2-7. The CDR3 is made up of 11 amino acids. Germline V gene lookup returns CDR1 DFQATT and CDR2 SNEGSKA (reference sequence). The CDR3 loop is CSARAVYEQYF.

This chain links TRBV20-1 with TRBJ2-3; TCRdb designates TRBD2, a call that cannot be tested without DNA. The V gene's germline CDR1 is DFQATT and CDR2 SNEGSKA (reference sequence). The CDR3 length is 18 residues. CDR3 region: CSARAYTSGGLSTDTQYF.

The J gene is TRBJ1-5, the V gene TRBV7-8; TCRdb's D gene call, TRBD1, goes unchecked for lack of DNA. The CDR3 is 13 residues long. CDR1 SGHVS and CDR2 FQNEAQ come from the germline V gene. CDR3 in amino acids: CASTDRENQPQHF.

This chain uses TRBV15 with TRBJ2-1. The germline V gene encodes CDR1 LNHNV and CDR2 YYDKDF (reference sequence). There are 15 residues in the CDR3. CDR3 sequence reads: CATSSSGRSYNEQFF.

V usage is TRBV5-4 and J usage is TRBJ2-1; the D call from TCRdb, TRBD2, cannot be confirmed without DNA. CDR3 length: 15 amino acids. In germline, CDR1 is SGHNT, CDR2 YYREEE (reference sequence). The CDR3: CASSFLGAGVNEQFF.

This chain links TRBV7-6 with TRBJ2-1; TCRdb's D call of TRBD1 is untestable without DNA. The germline CDR1 and CDR2 sequences are SGHVS and FNYEAQ. The CDR3 consists of 16 residues. CDR3 region: CASSLFGQNQYNEQFF. Complete variable domain (other parts from reference TRBV7-6 and TRBJ2-1): GAGVSQSPRYKVTKRGQDVALRCDPISGHVSLYWYRQALGQGPEFLTYFNYEAQQDKSGLPNDRFSAERPEGSISTLTIQRTEQRDSAMYRCASSLFGQNQYNEQFFGPGTRLTVL.

The rearrangement joins TRBV14 to TRBJ1-2. This CDR3 region has 12 residues. The germline V gene has CDR1 SGHDN and CDR2 FVKESK. The CDR3 loop is CASSQDGYGYTF. The full variable domain, completed using reference TRBV14 and TRBJ1-2, is EAGVTQFPSHSVIEKGQTVTLRCDPISGHDNLYWYRRVMGKEIKFLLHFVKESKQDESGMPNNRFLAERTGGTYSTLKVQPAELEDSGVYFCASSQDGYGYTFGSGTRLTVV.

The chain employs TRBV27 and TRBJ1-4; TCRdb returns TRBD1, unconfirmable since there is no DNA. Germline V gene lookup returns CDR1 MNHEY and CDR2 SMNVEV (reference sequence). The CDR3 runs to 13 residues. The CDR3 spells CASSFATVGKLFF. Combining the CDR3 with reference TRBV27 and TRBJ1-4 gives the whole variable domain EAQVTQNPRYLITVTGKKLTVTCSQNMNHEYMSWYRQDPGLGLRQIYYSMNVEVTDKGDVPEGYKVSRKEKRNFPLILESPSPNQTSLYFCASSFATVGKLFFGSGTQLSVL.

The chain couples TRBV10-3 to TRBJ2-3; no DNA is available, so the TRBD1 call from TCRdb remains unchecked. Germline-derived CDR1 and CDR2 are ENHRY and SYGVKD. This CDR3 spans 13 amino acids. The CDR3: CAIKNIGVGEQYF.

The chain recombines TRBV12-3 or TRBV12-4 with TRBJ2-6. The CDR3 is 14 amino acids. The CDR3 reads CASSLGTGANVLTF.

The chain uses TRBV28 and TRBJ1-1; TCRdb calls TRBD1, which cannot be checked without DNA. CDR3 length: 14 amino acids. Germline V lookup: CDR1 MDHEN, CDR2 SYDVKM. CDR3 sequence: CASSSPGRATEAFF.

This chain links TRBV29-1 with TRBJ1-5; TCRdb proposes TRBD1, but this gene call is untestable without DNA. The CDR3 runs 13 residues. Germline lookup yields CDR1 SQVTM and CDR2 ANQGSEA. CDR3 region: CSVLSEGNQPQHF. Full variable domain (outside the CDR3, taken from reference TRBV29-1 and TRBJ1-5): SAVISQKPSRDICQRGTSLTIQCQVDSQVTMMFWYRQQPGQSLTLIATANQGSEATYESGFVIDKFPISRPNLTFSTLTVSNMSPEDSSIYLCSVLSEGNQPQHFGDGTRLSIL.

This chain uses TRBV9 with TRBJ2-7. CDR1 SGDLS and CDR2 YYNGEE come from the germline V gene. The CDR3 runs to 15 residues. The CDR3 protein is CASSAHRESPYEQYF.

The chain employs TRBV4-3 and TRBJ1-2. The CDR3 runs 13 residues. Germline lookup yields CDR1 LGHNA and CDR2 YSLEER. The CDR3 sequence is CASSQDLAAGYTF.

The V gene is TRBV20-1, the J gene TRBJ2-1. The CDR3 runs 14 residues. The germline V gene encodes CDR1 DFQATT and CDR2 SNEGSKA (reference sequence). The CDR3 is CSARDQYAYNEQFF.

This rearrangement joins TRBV19 to TRBJ1-5. Germline CDR1 LNHDA, CDR2 SQIVND (reference sequence). This CDR3 spans 13 amino acids. CDR3: CASSIPPNQPQHF.

This chain joins TRBV29-1 and TRBJ2-7; no DNA is available, so the TRBD2 call from TCRdb remains unchecked. Germline V gives CDR1 SQVTM, CDR2 ANQGSEA. This CDR3 comprises 17 residues. The CDR3 loop is CSVYRLAGETTPDEQYF.

The chain combines TRBV4-3 with TRBJ1-1; TCRdb reports TRBD1, a call that lacks DNA to check it against. The CDR3 has 17 amino acids. Germline assignment: CDR1 LGHNA and CDR2 YSLEER. CDR3 sequence reads: CASSQDSGAQAGTEAFF.

This chain links TRBV29-1 with TRBJ1-5. Germline V gene data show CDR1 as SQVTM and CDR2 as ANQGSEA. CDR3 length equals 12 residues. CDR3 loop: CSVEDGDQPQHF.